This is a list of T cell receptor beta chains from one sample in a study of T-cell memory formation after mild COVID-19. MiXCR was run by TCRdb on the 5' RACE reads, yielding one entry per CDR3 protein. The table records 170,000 or so distinct CDR3 sequences, around 21% of them present only once. Sequencing used PBMCs or a T cell subset sorted from them (not recorded which). The receptors shown here come from an adult woman who had mild COVID-19 (a few samples of this study predate the infection). Cell type and time point are not known. Each CDR3 is given with its conserved first and last residue. D genes are given only for firm matches. For some rows the clone size is stated as once, few or many, or as a class when expanded; others skip it.

j_call: TRBJ2-7
v_call: TRBV7-6
clone_size: few
d_call: NA
cdr3_aa: CASSPDSRYEQYF
cdr3_nt: TGTGCCAGCAGCCCAGACAGCCGATACGAGCAGTACTTC

j_call: TRBJ1-5
v_call: TRBV19
clone_size: NA
d_call: TRBD1
cdr3_aa: CASSWADRGGPQHF
cdr3_nt: TGTGCCAGTAGTTGGGCCGACAGGGGAGGGCCCCAGCATTTT

j_call: TRBJ1-2
v_call: TRBV12-3/TRBV12-4
clone_size: NA
d_call: NA
cdr3_aa: CASSPRGNYGYTF
cdr3_nt: TGTGCCAGCAGTCCCCGAGGTAACTATGGCTACACCTTC

j_call: TRBJ1-2
v_call: TRBV12-3/TRBV12-4
clone_size: few
d_call: TRBD1
cdr3_aa: CASSFFGRGQGYGYTF
cdr3_nt: TGTGCCAGCAGTTTTTTCGGGAGGGGGCAGGGCTATGGCTACACCTTC

j_call: TRBJ2-1
v_call: TRBV12-3/TRBV12-4
clone_size: few
d_call: TRBD2
cdr3_aa: CASSLDQVGTSGSFSSYNEQFF
cdr3_nt: TGTGCCAGCAGTTTAGATCAGGTAGGGACTAGCGGTTCCTTCAGCTCCTACAATGAGCAGTTCTTC

j_call: TRBJ1-1
v_call: TRBV12-5
clone_size: NA
d_call: TRBD1
cdr3_aa: CASGQGGLNTEAFF
cdr3_nt: TGTGCTAGTGGCCAGGGGGGACTGAACACTGAAGCTTTCTTT

j_call: TRBJ2-1
v_call: TRBV9
clone_size: NA
d_call: TRBD2
cdr3_aa: CASSAAGTTNEQFF
cdr3_nt: TGTGCCAGCAGCGCCGCCGGGACTACGAATGAGCAGTTCTTC

j_call: TRBJ2-1
v_call: TRBV7-9
clone_size: few
d_call: NA
cdr3_aa: CASSPRLVTEQFF
cdr3_nt: TGTGCCAGCAGCCCAAGACTAGTCACTGAGCAGTTCTTC

j_call: TRBJ2-1
v_call: TRBV5-5
clone_size: NA
d_call: TRBD2
cdr3_aa: CASSSPWGTSAYNEQFF
cdr3_nt: TGTGCCAGCAGCTCCCCCTGGGGGACTAGCGCATACAATGAGCAGTTCTTC

j_call: TRBJ2-1
v_call: TRBV11-2
clone_size: few
d_call: TRBD2
cdr3_aa: CASSLAGGGYNEQFF
cdr3_nt: TGTGCCAGCAGCTTAGCGGGAGGGGGCTACAATGAGCAGTTCTTC

j_call: TRBJ2-1
v_call: TRBV29-1
clone_size: NA
d_call: TRBD1
cdr3_aa: CSVAVDREGFF
cdr3_nt: TGCAGCGTTGCCGTTGACAGGGAAGGCTTCTTC

j_call: TRBJ2-3
v_call: TRBV12-3/TRBV12-4
clone_size: NA
d_call: NA
cdr3_aa: CASSFVFGPTDTDTQYF
cdr3_nt: TGTGCCAGCAGTTTTGTTTTTGGCCCGACGGACACTGATACGCAGTATTTT

j_call: TRBJ2-1
v_call: TRBV27
clone_size: few
d_call: NA
cdr3_aa: CASSIPAYSQTYNEQFF
cdr3_nt: TGTGCCAGCAGCATCCCCGCGTACAGCCAAACCTACAATGAGCAGTTCTTC

j_call: TRBJ2-5
v_call: TRBV4-3
clone_size: NA
d_call: NA
cdr3_aa: CASSPSLAPTQETQYF
cdr3_nt: TGCGCCAGCAGCCCTTCTCTAGCGCCGACCCAAGAGACCCAGTACTTC

j_call: TRBJ1-5
v_call: TRBV7-9
clone_size: NA
d_call: NA
cdr3_aa: CASSAQGSNQPQHF
cdr3_nt: TGTGCCAGCAGCGCACAGGGTAGCAATCAGCCCCAGCATTTT

j_call: TRBJ1-1
v_call: TRBV6-5
clone_size: NA
d_call: NA
cdr3_aa: CASGGVNTEAFF
cdr3_nt: TGTGCCAGCGGGGGAGTCAACACTGAAGCTTTCTTT

j_call: TRBJ2-7
v_call: TRBV9
clone_size: NA
d_call: NA
cdr3_aa: CASSVAGHSLATNEQYF
cdr3_nt: TGTGCCAGCAGCGTAGCTGGGCACTCCCTTGCTACGAACGAGCAGTACTTC

j_call: TRBJ2-3
v_call: TRBV4-3
clone_size: few
d_call: TRBD2
cdr3_aa: CASSQRGTSGRWGTDTQYF
cdr3_nt: TGCGCCAGCAGCCAACGGGGGACTAGCGGGAGATGGGGCACAGATACGCAGTATTTT

j_call: TRBJ2-3
v_call: TRBV5-1
clone_size: NA
d_call: TRBD2
cdr3_aa: CASSLDPSGGRRYSTDTQYF
cdr3_nt: TGCGCCAGCAGCTTGGACCCTAGCGGGGGGCGTCGATATAGCACAGATACGCAGTATTTT

j_call: TRBJ2-3
v_call: TRBV5-5
clone_size: NA
d_call: NA
cdr3_aa: CASSPPGGAPRADTQYF
cdr3_nt: TGTGCCAGCAGCCCCCCCGGTGGGGCCCCTCGGGCAGATACGCAGTATTTT

j_call: TRBJ1-2
v_call: TRBV12-3/TRBV12-4
clone_size: NA
d_call: NA
cdr3_aa: CASSLGSSSYGYTF
cdr3_nt: TGTGCCAGCAGTTTAGGTAGCTCGAGTTATGGCTACACCTTC

j_call: TRBJ2-7
v_call: TRBV3-1
clone_size: few
d_call: TRBD1
cdr3_aa: CASSQGQGSFEQYF
cdr3_nt: TGTGCCAGCAGCCAGGGACAGGGGTCATTCGAGCAGTACTTC

j_call: TRBJ2-3
v_call: TRBV12-3/TRBV12-4
clone_size: NA
d_call: NA
cdr3_aa: CASRASGSNTDTQYF
cdr3_nt: TGTGCCAGCAGAGCATCCGGGAGTAACACAGATACGCAGTATTTT

j_call: TRBJ1-1
v_call: TRBV7-9
clone_size: NA
d_call: NA
cdr3_aa: CASTPGFWTEAFF
cdr3_nt: TGTGCCAGCACCCCGGGATTTTGGACTGAAGCTTTCTTT

j_call: TRBJ1-5
v_call: TRBV27
clone_size: NA
d_call: NA
cdr3_aa: CASSFSSSQPQHF
cdr3_nt: TGTGCCAGCAGTTTCTCGTCGAGTCAGCCCCAGCATTTT

j_call: TRBJ2-3
v_call: TRBV24-1
clone_size: few
d_call: NA
cdr3_aa: CATSDVRTDTQYF
cdr3_nt: TGTGCCACCAGTGACGTTCGCACAGATACGCAGTATTTT